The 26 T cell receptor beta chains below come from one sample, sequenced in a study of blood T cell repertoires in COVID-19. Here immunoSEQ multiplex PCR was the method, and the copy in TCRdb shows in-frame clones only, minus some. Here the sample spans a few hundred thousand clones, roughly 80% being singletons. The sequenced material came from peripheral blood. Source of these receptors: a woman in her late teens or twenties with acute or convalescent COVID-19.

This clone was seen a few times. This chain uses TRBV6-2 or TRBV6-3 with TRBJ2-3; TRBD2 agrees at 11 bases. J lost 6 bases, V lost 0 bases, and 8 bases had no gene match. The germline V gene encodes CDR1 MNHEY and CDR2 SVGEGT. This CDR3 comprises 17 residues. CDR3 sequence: CASSYSRLAGHGDTQYF. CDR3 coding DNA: TGTGCCAGCAGTTACTCGCGACTAGCGGGACACGGGGATACGCAGTATTTT.

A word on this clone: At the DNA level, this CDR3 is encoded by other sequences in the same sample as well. The CDR3 DNA sequence: TGTGCCTGGAGCACAGGGGGCTACGAGCAGTACTTC. This sequence encodes CAWSTGGYEQYF. The rearrangement uses TRBV30 and TRBJ2-7, with 8 bases matching TRBD1. Per the germline V gene, CDR1 is GTSNPN and CDR2 is SVGIG (reference sequence). The CDR3 contains 12 residues. The ends lost 3 bases at V and 3 bases at J; junction bases unmatched: 1.

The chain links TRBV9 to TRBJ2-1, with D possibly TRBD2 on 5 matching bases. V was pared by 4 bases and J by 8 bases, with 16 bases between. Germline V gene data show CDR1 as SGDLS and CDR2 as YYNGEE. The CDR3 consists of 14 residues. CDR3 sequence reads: CASSQPGIFDEQFF. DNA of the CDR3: TGTGCCAGCAGCCAACCGGGGATTTTCGATGAGCAGTTCTTC.

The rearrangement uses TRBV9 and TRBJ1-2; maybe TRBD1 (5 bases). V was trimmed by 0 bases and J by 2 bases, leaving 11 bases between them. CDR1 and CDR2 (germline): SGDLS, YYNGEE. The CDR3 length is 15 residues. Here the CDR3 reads CASSVGSGPNYGYTF. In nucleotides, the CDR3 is TGTGCCAGCAGCGTAGGTTCAGGGCCCAACTATGGCTACACCTTC. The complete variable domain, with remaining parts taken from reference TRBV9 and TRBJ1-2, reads DSGVTQTPKHLITATGQRVTLRCSPRSGDLSVYWYQQSLDQGLQFLIQYYNGEERAKGNILERFSAQQFPDLHSELNLSSLELGDSALYFCASSVGSGPNYGYTFGSGTRLTVV.

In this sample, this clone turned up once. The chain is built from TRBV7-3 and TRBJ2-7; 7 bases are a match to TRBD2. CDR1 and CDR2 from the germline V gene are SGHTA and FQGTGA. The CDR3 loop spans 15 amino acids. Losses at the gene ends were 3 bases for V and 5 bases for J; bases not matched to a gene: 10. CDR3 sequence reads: CASSFMVAGVHEQYF. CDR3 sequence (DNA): TGTGCCAGCAGCTTTATGGTGGCGGGAGTCCACGAGCAGTACTTC.

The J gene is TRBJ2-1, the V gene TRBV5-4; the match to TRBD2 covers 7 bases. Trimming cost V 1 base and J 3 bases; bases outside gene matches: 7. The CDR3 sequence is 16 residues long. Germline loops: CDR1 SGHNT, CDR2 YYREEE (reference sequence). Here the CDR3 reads CASSLSLLAVYNEQFF. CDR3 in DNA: TGTGCCAGCAGCTTGTCTCTTCTAGCGGTCTACAATGAGCAGTTCTTC.

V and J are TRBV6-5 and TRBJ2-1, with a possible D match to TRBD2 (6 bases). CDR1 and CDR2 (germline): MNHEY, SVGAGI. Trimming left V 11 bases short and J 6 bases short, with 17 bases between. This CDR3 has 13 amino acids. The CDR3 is CAGENWGGNEQFF. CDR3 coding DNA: TGTGCCGGCGAGAATTGGGGAGGCAATGAGCAGTTCTTC.

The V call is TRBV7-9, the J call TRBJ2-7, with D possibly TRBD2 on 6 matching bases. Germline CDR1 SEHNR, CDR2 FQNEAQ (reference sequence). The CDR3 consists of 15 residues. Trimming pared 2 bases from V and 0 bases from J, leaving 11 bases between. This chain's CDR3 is CASSLPGTLSYEQYF. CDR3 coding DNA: TGTGCCAGCAGCTTACCAGGGACTCTCTCCTACGAGCAGTACTTC.

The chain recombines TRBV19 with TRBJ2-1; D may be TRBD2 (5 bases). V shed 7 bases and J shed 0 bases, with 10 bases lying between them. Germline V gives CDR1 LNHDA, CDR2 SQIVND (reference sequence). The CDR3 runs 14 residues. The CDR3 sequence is CASKVASSYNEQFF. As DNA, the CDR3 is TGTGCCAGTAAGGTAGCGAGCTCCTACAATGAGCAGTTCTTC.

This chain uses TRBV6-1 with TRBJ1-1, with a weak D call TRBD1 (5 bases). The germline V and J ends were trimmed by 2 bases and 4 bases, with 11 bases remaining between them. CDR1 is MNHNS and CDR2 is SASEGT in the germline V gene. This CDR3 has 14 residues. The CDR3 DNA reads TGTGCCAGCAGTGAAAGGGGTTTGATCACTGAAGCTTTCTTT. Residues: CASSERGLITEAFF.

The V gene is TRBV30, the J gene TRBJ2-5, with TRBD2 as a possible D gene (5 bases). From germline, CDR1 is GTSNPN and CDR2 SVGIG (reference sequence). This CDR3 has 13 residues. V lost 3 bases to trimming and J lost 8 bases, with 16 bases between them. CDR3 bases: TGTGCCTGGAGCCAAGGAGCGGCATTAACCCAGTACTTC. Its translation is CAWSQGAALTQYF.

The DNA for the CDR3 is TGCGCCAGCACCGGGACTAGCGGGTCGAGCTCCTACAATGAGCAGTTCTTC. Translation gives CASTGTSGSSSYNEQFF. The rearrangement links TRBV10-2 to TRBJ2-1; 12 bases fit TRBD2. Germline assignment: CDR1 WSHSY and CDR2 SAAADI. This CDR3 has 17 residues. Trimming at V came to 7 bases and at J to 0 bases, leaving 7 bases not matched to a gene.

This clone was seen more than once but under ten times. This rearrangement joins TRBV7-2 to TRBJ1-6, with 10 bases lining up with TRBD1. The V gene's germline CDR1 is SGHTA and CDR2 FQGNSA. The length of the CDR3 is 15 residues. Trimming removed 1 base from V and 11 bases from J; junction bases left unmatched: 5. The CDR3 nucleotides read TGTGCCAGCAGCTTAGGGACAGGGGGAAACCCACCCCTCCACTTT. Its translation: CASSLGTGGNPPLHF.

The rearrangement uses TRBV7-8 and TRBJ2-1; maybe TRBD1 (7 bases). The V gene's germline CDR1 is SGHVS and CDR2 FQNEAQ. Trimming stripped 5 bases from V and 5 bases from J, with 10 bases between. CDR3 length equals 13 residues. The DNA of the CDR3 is TGTGCCAGCAGCCGCGGGACAGACAATGAGCAGTTCTTC. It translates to CASSRGTDNEQFF.

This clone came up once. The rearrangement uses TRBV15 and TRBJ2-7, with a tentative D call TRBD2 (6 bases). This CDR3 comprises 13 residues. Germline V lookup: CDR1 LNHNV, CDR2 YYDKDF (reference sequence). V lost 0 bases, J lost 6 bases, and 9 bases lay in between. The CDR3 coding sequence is TGTGCCACCAGCAGAGATCTCGGGGGCGAGCAGTACTTC. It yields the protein CATSRDLGGEQYF.

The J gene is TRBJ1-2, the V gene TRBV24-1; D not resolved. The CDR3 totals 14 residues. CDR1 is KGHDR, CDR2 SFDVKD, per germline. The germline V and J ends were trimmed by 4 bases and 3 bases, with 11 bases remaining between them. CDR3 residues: CATSDSRSDYGYTF. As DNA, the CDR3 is TGTGCCACCAGTGACTCTAGGTCCGACTATGGCTACACCTTC.

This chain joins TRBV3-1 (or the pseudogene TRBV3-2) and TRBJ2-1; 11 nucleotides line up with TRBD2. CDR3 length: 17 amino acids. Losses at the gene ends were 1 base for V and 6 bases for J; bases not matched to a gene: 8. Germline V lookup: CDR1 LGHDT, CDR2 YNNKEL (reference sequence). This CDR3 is CASSQGVAGGPGNEQFF. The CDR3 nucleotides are TGTGCCAGCAGCCAAGGGGTAGCGGGAGGGCCGGGCAATGAGCAGTTCTTC.

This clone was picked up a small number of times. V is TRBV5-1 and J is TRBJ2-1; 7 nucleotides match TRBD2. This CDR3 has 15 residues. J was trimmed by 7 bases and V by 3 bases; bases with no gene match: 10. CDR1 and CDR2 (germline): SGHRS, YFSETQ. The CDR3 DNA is TGCGCCAGCAGCTCACCAGCCCGGGAGGTTAATGAGCAGTTCTTC. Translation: CASSSPAREVNEQFF.

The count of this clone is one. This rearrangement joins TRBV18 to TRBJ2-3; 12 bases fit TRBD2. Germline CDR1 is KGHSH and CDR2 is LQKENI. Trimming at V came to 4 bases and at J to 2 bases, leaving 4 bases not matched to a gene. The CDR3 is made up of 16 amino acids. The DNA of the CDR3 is TGTGCCAGCTCACGACTAGCGGGAGTATCCACAGATACGCAGTATTTT. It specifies CASSRLAGVSTDTQYF.

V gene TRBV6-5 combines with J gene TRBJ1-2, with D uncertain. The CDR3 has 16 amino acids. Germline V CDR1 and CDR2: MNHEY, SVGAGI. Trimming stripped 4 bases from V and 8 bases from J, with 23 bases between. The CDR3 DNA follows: TGTGCCAGCAGTTCACGCCCTGGTCAGGCCAAATGGGGCTACACCTTC. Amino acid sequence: CASSSRPGQAKWGYTF.

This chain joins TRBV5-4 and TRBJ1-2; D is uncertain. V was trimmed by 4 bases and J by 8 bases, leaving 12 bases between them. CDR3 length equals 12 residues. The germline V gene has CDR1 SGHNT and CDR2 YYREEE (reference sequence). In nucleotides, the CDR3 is TGTGCCAGCAGCCTTCTACTGGGCGGCTACACCTTC. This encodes CASSLLLGGYTF.

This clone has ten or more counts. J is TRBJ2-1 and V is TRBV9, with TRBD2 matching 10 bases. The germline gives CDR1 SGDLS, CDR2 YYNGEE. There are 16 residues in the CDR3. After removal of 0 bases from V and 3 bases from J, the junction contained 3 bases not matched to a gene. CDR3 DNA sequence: TGTGCCAGCAGCGTAGTCTCTAGCGGGGGCTACAATGAGCAGTTCTTC. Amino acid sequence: CASSVVSSGGYNEQFF.

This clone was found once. The CDR3 DNA sequence: TGTGCCAGCCCCAAAGGCAGGGCTGGCAATGAGCAGTTCTTC. Translated, it gives CASPKGRAGNEQFF. The chain employs TRBV21-1 and TRBJ2-1; TRBD1, the D gene given by the table, was not confirmed from the DNA. TRBV21-1 is a pseudogene segment. This CDR3 contains 14 residues.

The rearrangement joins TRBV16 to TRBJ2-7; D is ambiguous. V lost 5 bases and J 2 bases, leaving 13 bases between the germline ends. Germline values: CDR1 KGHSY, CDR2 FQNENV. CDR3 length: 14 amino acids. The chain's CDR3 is CASSLWAQAYEQYF. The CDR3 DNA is TGTGCCAGCAGCTTATGGGCCCAGGCCTACGAGCAGTACTTC.

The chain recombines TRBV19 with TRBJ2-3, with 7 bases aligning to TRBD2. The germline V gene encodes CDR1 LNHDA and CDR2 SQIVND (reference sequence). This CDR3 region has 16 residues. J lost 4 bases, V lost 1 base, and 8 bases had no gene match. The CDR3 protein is CASSIGRGSTSDTQYF. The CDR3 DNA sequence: TGTGCCAGTAGTATAGGGCGCGGGAGTACATCAGATACGCAGTATTTT.

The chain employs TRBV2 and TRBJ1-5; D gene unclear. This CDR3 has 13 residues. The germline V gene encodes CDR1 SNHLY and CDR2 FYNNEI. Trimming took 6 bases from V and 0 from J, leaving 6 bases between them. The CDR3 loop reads CASRFNSNQPQHF. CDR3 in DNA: TGTGCCAGCAGGTTTAATAGCAATCAGCCCCAGCATTTT.